This TCR beta chain was observed in a study of cytomegalovirus exposure and HLA in healthy donors. Study-wide results and limits: About 90% or about 30% of the time was how often most TCR beta V segments were productive, according to an earlier analysis.

The PCR contained 60 Vbeta and 13 Jbeta primers. Assay: immunoSEQ multiplex PCR; the TCRdb copy retains only in-frame clones and omits some. The data hold about 120,000 clones, with approximately 66% observed a single time. In this sample, this clone turned up a few times. Its antigen is as yet unknown. Germline V CDR1 and CDR2: MNHEY, SMNVEV (reference sequence). The CDR3 has 15 amino acids. Trimming cost V 5 bases and J 0 bases, with 11 bases left between them. The clonotype comes from a woman aged 40-49 years in good health and CMV-seropositive. Sequenced sample: PBMCs. The chain couples TRBV27 to TRBJ1-5; D might be TRBD1 (5 bases). CDR3 sequence (DNA): TGTGCCAGCAGTAAGGGGCGATATAGCAATCAGCCCCAGCATTTT. Protein product: CASSKGRYSNQPQHF.